The 30 T cell receptor beta chains listed next were all sequenced from one sample in a study of blood T cells in healthy people across ages. Then a second PCR, running about 6 to 12 cycles, was carried out with a sample-barcoded 5' primer and a J-beta primer mix. TCRdb reanalysed the 5' RACE reads using MiXCR and keeps one entry per CDR3 protein. The table shows around 800,000 distinct CDR3 sequences, with about 53% occurring only once. Sequenced sample: blood. These receptors came from a man older than 75 in good health.

The rearrangement links TRBV5-1 to TRBJ1-1; the D is unclear. Germline loops: CDR1 SGHRS, CDR2 YFSETQ. This CDR3 comprises 14 residues. The V end was cut by 3 bases, the J end by 6 bases, with 15 bases between. CDR3 sequence reads: CASSSEGSSAEAFF. In nucleotides, the CDR3 is TGCGCCAGCAGCTCAGAGGGATCTAGCGCTGAAGCTTTCTTT.

The table lists this clonotype with a few counts. The V and J genes are TRBV10-3 and TRBJ2-7; weak D call: TRBD2 (5 bases). V lost 6 bases to trimming and J lost 3 bases, with 6 bases between them. CDR3 length equals 11 residues. Germline-derived CDR1 and CDR2 are ENHRY and SYGVKD. CDR3 coding DNA: TGTGCCATCAGCGGGAACTACGAGCAGTACTTC. It yields the protein CAISGNYEQYF.

The chain joins TRBV6-2 or TRBV6-3 to TRBJ2-4, with 7 bases aligning to TRBD1. The CDR3 consists of 15 residues. Trimming at V came to 6 bases and at J to 0 bases, leaving 5 bases not matched to a gene. Germline-derived CDR1 and CDR2 are MNHEY and SVGEGT. CDR3 nucleotides: TGTGCCAGCAGCCTCACAGGGGTAGCCAAAAACATTCAGTACTTC. This encodes CASSLTGVAKNIQYF.

A few counts support this clonotype. The chain uses TRBV11-1 and TRBJ2-7; 9 positions agree with TRBD1. This CDR3 is built from 21 residues. Germline CDR1 and CDR2: SGHAT and FQDESV (reference sequence). The V segment lost 2 bases and the J segment 3 bases; nucleotides outside the gene matches: 23. The CDR3 nucleotides are TGTGCCAGCAGCTTAATTGCCCCCCTTTTGGCCCGTCCGACAGGGGGCTACGAGCAGTACTTC. Amino acid sequence: CASSLIAPLLARPTGGYEQYF.

The chain has TRBV29-1 and TRBJ2-3, with D possibly matching TRBD2 (7 bases). Trimming removed 6 bases from V and 14 bases from J, with 24 bases in between. Germline lookup yields CDR1 SQVTM and CDR2 ANQGSEA. The CDR3 covers 13 residues. CDR3 in DNA: TGCAGCGTGGACCGTACGGGGGGACATTCCGCGTATTTT. Its protein product is CSVDRTGGHSAYF.

The chain couples TRBV12-3 or TRBV12-4 to TRBJ1-5, with D possibly being TRBD1 (5 bases). Trimming removed 6 bases at V and 7 bases at J, with 19 bases between. The CDR3 is 15 residues long. The CDR3 DNA follows: TGTGCCAGCAGCCCTCCGGGGGGGGAGCGACAGCCCCAGCATTTT. Translated: CASSPPGGERQPQHF.

This clonotype came up a few times. This chain links TRBV29-1 with TRBJ2-7; the D is unclear. Trimming shortened V by 7 bases and J by 4 bases, and 11 bases separated the two germline ends. In germline, CDR1 is SQVTM, CDR2 ANQGSEA. The CDR3 runs 11 residues. CDR3 sequence (DNA): TGCAGCGGGAAGGTGCGTTACGAGCAGTACTTC. Protein: CSGKVRYEQYF.

A few counts support this clonotype. The chain carries TRBV2 and TRBJ1-2; 7 bases map to TRBD1. The V and J ends lost 8 bases and 8 bases, in that order; junction bases with no gene match: 17. CDR3 length equals 15 residues. CDR1 is SNHLY, CDR2 FYNNEI, per germline. The CDR3 loop reads CASGALTGTAGGYTF. The CDR3 DNA reads as TGTGCCAGCGGGGCCCTGACAGGGACCGCGGGCGGCTACACCTTC.

The genes are TRBV5-1 and TRBJ2-7, with TRBD2 identical over 7 bases. From germline, CDR1 is SGHRS and CDR2 YFSETQ. The V gene end was trimmed by 3 bases and the J gene end by 6 bases; junction bases not matched to a gene: 9. This CDR3 has 14 residues. The DNA of the CDR3 is TGCGCCAGCAGCTCGGGGGGACCTTCCCTCGAGCAGTACTTC. It specifies CASSSGGPSLEQYF.

CDR3 region: CASSLETPRAGEQYF. The CDR3 region has the DNA TGTGCCAGCAGCTTAGAGACACCCCGTGCCGGCGAGCAGTACTTC. The rearrangement uses TRBV7-9 and TRBJ2-7, with D uncertain. The CDR3 loop spans 15 amino acids. CDR1 and CDR2 from the germline V gene are SEHNR and FQNEAQ (reference sequence). V was pared by 1 base and J by 6 bases, with 16 bases between.

The CDR3 bases are TGTGCCAGCAGTTTATGGACTAGCGCGGCGGGTGAGCAGTTCTTC. Translating gives CASSLWTSAAGEQFF. The chain has TRBV27 and TRBJ2-1; 9 nucleotides line up with TRBD2. Unmatched junction bases numbered 7, after V lost 1 base and J lost 9 bases. CDR3 length: 15 residues. In germline, CDR1 is MNHEY, CDR2 SMNVEV (reference sequence).

V gene TRBV7-2 combines with J gene TRBJ2-5; 10 bases fit TRBD2. Germline V lookup: CDR1 SGHTA, CDR2 FQGNSA. There are 15 residues in the CDR3. With V trimmed by 5 bases and J by 5 bases, 8 bases remained unmatched. The CDR3: CASSLGLADVETQYF. The CDR3 nucleotides read TGTGCCAGCAGCCTCGGACTAGCGGACGTGGAGACCCAGTACTTC.

The rearrangement uses TRBV5-1 and TRBJ2-3; D possibly corresponds to TRBD1 (6 bases). Germline lookup yields CDR1 SGHRS and CDR2 YFSETQ. There are 15 residues in the CDR3. Trimming stripped 3 bases from V and 7 bases from J, with 18 bases between. CDR3 sequence reads: CASSWSQGSFYTQYF. The CDR3 bases are TGCGCCAGCAGCTGGTCTCAGGGGAGTTTCTATACGCAGTATTTT.

The chain links TRBV29-1 to TRBJ1-6; tentatively, D is TRBD1 (6 bases). The V gene lost 5 bases and the J gene lost 8 bases, with 16 bases spanning the gap. CDR1 and CDR2 (germline): SQVTM, ANQGSEA. The CDR3 covers 14 residues. The DNA of the CDR3 is TGCAGCGTTAGAAAGGGGGGCTCGGATTCACCCCTCCACTTT. Translation: CSVRKGGSDSPLHF.

This chain connects TRBV3-1 to TRBJ1-5; no clear D. V lost 5 bases, J lost 7 bases, and 12 bases lay in between. In germline, CDR1 is LGHDT, CDR2 YNNKEL (reference sequence). The CDR3 is 13 residues long. CDR3 nucleotides: TGTGCCAGCAGCGCAGCCCTAGGACAGCCCCAGCATTTT. This encodes CASSAALGQPQHF.

This clonotype was counted only a few times. The chain is built from TRBV12-3 or TRBV12-4 and TRBJ2-5; 9 bases are shared with TRBD1. V gave up 8 bases and J gave up 5 bases; unmatched junction bases: 12. This CDR3 is built from 15 residues. Here the CDR3 reads CASSSPQGQGETQYF. CDR3 DNA sequence: TGTGCCAGCTCATCACCACAAGGACAGGGGGAGACCCAGTACTTC.

This clonotype was picked up a small number of times. The chain recombines TRBV9 with TRBJ2-6; 8 bases align to TRBD1. The germline V gene has CDR1 SGDLS and CDR2 YYNGEE. V shed 4 bases, J shed 4 bases, and the junction held 7 bases outside the gene matches. The CDR3 spans 16 residues. CDR3 amino acids: CASSSNRGSGANVLTF. The CDR3 DNA follows: TGTGCCAGCAGCTCGAACAGGGGGTCGGGGGCCAACGTCCTGACTTTC.

This chain uses TRBV4-2 with TRBJ1-4; a weak D match, TRBD1 (6 bases). This CDR3 spans 15 amino acids. CDR1 and CDR2 (germline): LGHNA, YNFKEQ. Trimming stripped 1 base from V and 2 bases from J, with 8 bases between. CDR3 region: CASSQGGGTNEKLFF. DNA for the CDR3: TGTGCCAGCAGCCAAGGGGGGGGCACTAATGAAAAACTGTTTTTT.

The chain employs TRBV6-5 and TRBJ2-1; 10 bases fit TRBD2. Germline assignment: CDR1 MNHEY and CDR2 SVGAGI. The CDR3 extends over 14 amino acids. Unmatched junction bases numbered 2, after V lost 5 bases and J lost 4 bases. The DNA for the CDR3 is TGTGCCAGCAGTACTAGCGGGGAATACAATGAGCAGTTCTTC. It is translated as CASSTSGEYNEQFF.

This clonotype has a count of ten or more. This rearrangement joins TRBV5-1 to TRBJ2-1; D might be TRBD2 (6 bases). The CDR3 extends over 13 amino acids. The germline V and J ends were trimmed by 0 bases and 7 bases, with 8 bases remaining between them. Germline assignment: CDR1 SGHRS and CDR2 YFSETQ. This CDR3 is CASSLGGENEQFF. Here the CDR3 DNA reads TGCGCCAGCAGCTTGGGGGGGGAAAATGAGCAGTTCTTC. Combining the CDR3 with reference TRBV5-1 and TRBJ2-1 gives the whole variable domain KAGVTQTPRYLIKTRGQQVTLSCSPISGHRSVSWYQQTPGQGLQFLFEYFSETQRNKGNFPGRFSGRQFSNSRSEMNVSTLELGDSALYLCASSLGGENEQFFGPGTRLTVL.

This clonotype showed up just a few times. This sequence joins TRBV6-5 and TRBJ1-1; 7 nucleotides line up with TRBD1. The CDR3 runs 11 residues. CDR1 MNHEY and CDR2 SVGAGI come from the germline V gene. V was pared by 6 bases and J by 11 bases, with 6 bases of the junction left unmatched. The CDR3 sequence is CASSRDRDAFF. The CDR3 coding sequence is TGTGCCAGCAGCCGCGACAGGGATGCTTTCTTT.

The table lists this clonotype with a count of one. The chain couples TRBV5-1 to TRBJ2-1; TRBD2 agrees at 13 bases. CDR1 SGHRS and CDR2 YFSETQ come from the germline V gene. The CDR3 consists of 16 residues. V gave up 3 bases and J gave up 6 bases; unmatched junction bases: 6. CDR3 coding DNA: TGCGCCAGCAGCTCGGGACTAGCGGGAATCTTCAATGAGCAGTTCTTC. Protein sequence: CASSSGLAGIFNEQFF. The complete variable domain, with remaining parts taken from reference TRBV5-1 and TRBJ2-1, reads KAGVTQTPRYLIKTRGQQVTLSCSPISGHRSVSWYQQTPGQGLQFLFEYFSETQRNKGNFPGRFSGRQFSNSRSEMNVSTLELGDSALYLCASSSGLAGIFNEQFFGPGTRLTVL.

This clonotype showed up just a few times. The rearrangement joins TRBV2 to TRBJ2-5; D is ambiguous. In germline, CDR1 is SNHLY, CDR2 FYNNEI. The V end lost 3 bases, the J end lost 12 bases, and 11 bases lay between the germline ends. CDR3 length equals 11 residues. For the CDR3, the DNA is TGTGCCAGCAGTGATTCTAGTCTGAAGTACTTC. It encodes CASSDSSLKYF.

This clonotype has just a few counts. The rearrangement uses TRBV24-1 and TRBJ2-3; a possible D gene is TRBD1 (6 bases). The CDR3 covers 14 residues. Germline V gene data show CDR1 as KGHDR and CDR2 as SFDVKD. The V end was cut by 5 bases, the J end by 14 bases, with 22 bases between. The CDR3 region is CATSGTGTDRYAYF. CDR3 nucleotides: TGTGCCACCAGTGGAACAGGGACGGACAGATACGCGTATTTT.

This clonotype has only a few counts. The chain recombines TRBV6-1 with TRBJ2-1; D may match TRBD1 or TRBD2 (6 bases each). The CDR3 extends over 17 amino acids. Germline CDR1 MNHNS, CDR2 SASEGT. V was shortened by 11 bases and J by 3 bases, with 26 bases between the two germline ends. Here the CDR3 DNA reads TGTGCCGCCAGTCGGGGGCAGGGCGAAGGAAGCTACAATGAGCAGTTCTTC. Amino acid sequence: CAASRGQGEGSYNEQFF.

This clonotype has a handful of counts. The V call is TRBV7-2, the J call TRBJ2-1, with 8 positions matching TRBD2. The trim removed 5 bases at V and 3 bases at J, leaving 3 bases unmatched. In germline, CDR1 is SGHTA, CDR2 FQGNSA. This CDR3 has 14 residues. The CDR3 region has the DNA TGTGCCAGCAGCCCGGGAGGGGGCTACAATGAGCAGTTCTTC. Translating it yields CASSPGGGYNEQFF.

The chain recombines TRBV28 with TRBJ1-2, with D uncertain. CDR1 MDHEN and CDR2 SYDVKM come from the germline V gene. V lost 5 bases and J 4 bases, leaving 17 bases between the germline ends. The CDR3 is 15 residues long. CDR3: CASSTPPTGRYGYTF. CDR3 DNA: TGTGCCAGCAGTACCCCACCGACGGGCCGCTATGGCTACACCTTC.

The chain couples TRBV5-1 to TRBJ2-1; D unclear. V lost 2 bases and J 2 bases, leaving 8 bases between the germline ends. The V gene's germline CDR1 is SGHRS and CDR2 YFSETQ. The CDR3 totals 14 residues. CDR3 loop: CASSLVPTYNEQFF. DNA of the CDR3: TGCGCCAGCAGCTTAGTCCCAACCTACAATGAGCAGTTCTTC.

The rearrangement joins TRBV29-1 to TRBJ1-1; D not certain. Germline V lookup: CDR1 SQVTM, CDR2 ANQGSEA. Deletions cut 5 bases from V and 0 bases from J, with 10 bases between. This CDR3 contains 13 residues. CDR3 coding DNA: TGCAGCGTTTTTAAAGTCCTGAACACTGAAGCTTTCTTT. Amino acid sequence: CSVFKVLNTEAFF.

Remarks on this clonotype: A junction boundary mismatches the germline segment, possibly from a read error. The V gene is TRBV6-5, the J gene TRBJ2-7, with D possibly called TRBD1 or TRBD2 (5 bases each). This CDR3 is 14 amino acids long. From germline, CDR1 is MNHEY and CDR2 SVGAGI. CDR3 sequence (DNA): TGTGCCAGCAGCCCCGGGACCACCTCCTACGGGCAGTACTTC. Its protein is CASSPGTTSYGQYF.